This TCR beta chain is drawn from a study of beta chain features in type 1 diabetes. Overall study context: Cell yields, age and gender were similar between patients and healthy donors.

This clone was detected only a few times. The CDR3 has 14 amino acids. Germline CDR1 LNHNV, CDR2 YYDKDF (reference sequence). V was cut by 1 base and J by 4 bases, with 8 bases left in between. The study reverse transcribed the entire isolated RNA, so it sequenced expressed TCRB transcripts. For naive, central memory and regulatory T cell samples, reads averaged around 3.8 million. Some clones are missing from TCRdb's copy, which holds only in-frame ones; the method was immunoSEQ multiplex PCR. The sample consists of 350,000 to 450,000 clones, around 14% of them appearing once. This TCR came from a man between 25 and 39 years old in good health. Sequenced material: naive CD4+ T cells from blood. The chain is built from TRBV15 and TRBJ2-1, with a possible D match to TRBD2 (5 bases). The CDR3: CATSRGREYNEQFF. In DNA, the CDR3 is TGTGCCACCAGCAGAGGTAGGGAGTACAATGAGCAGTTCTTC. The full variable domain, rest sourced from reference TRBV15 and TRBJ2-1, is DAMVIQNPRYQVTQFGKPVTLSCSQTLNHNVMYWYQQKSSQAPKLLFHYYDKDFNNEADTPDNFQSRRPNTSFCFLDIRSPGLGDTAMYLCATSRGREYNEQFFGPGTRLTVL.